The clone carrying this T cell receptor beta chain was observed a few times. What it binds is not known. The data originate from a study of T-cell reconstitution after alpha-beta-depleted transplantation in children. Using unique molecular identifiers, the investigators prepared the TCRbeta library. TCRdb redid the calling of the PCR reads with MiXCR, one entry per CDR3 protein. The sample lists a few hundred thousand distinct CDR3 sequences; 10% to 15% were seen once. Study findings and constraints: Several hundred expanded graft clones reportedly supplied alpha-beta T cells about two months after transplant. Newly generated T cells supplied most T-cell counts and diversity one year post-transplant. TCRbeta diversity was high at day 60 in some patients (a result of surviving recipient T cells and thymic progenitors).

The CDR3 spans 13 residues. Per the germline V gene, CDR1 is MNHEY and CDR2 is SVGEGT. The V and J ends lost 6 bases and 5 bases respectively, with 10 bases between them. This material consisted of PBMCs, mostly from graft donor cells, taken 360 days after TCRalphabeta/CD19-depleted stem cell transplant. The TCR was taken from a male patient aged 10 to 17 who had a stem cell transplant for acute myeloid leukemia, so the T cells may come from the graft donor. The rearrangement joins TRBV6-2 or TRBV6-3 to TRBJ2-2, with D perhaps TRBD1 (5 bases). For the CDR3, the DNA is TGTGCCAGCAGGGGGCAACGGACCGGGGAGCTGTTTTTT. It codes for CASRGQRTGELFF.